This TCR beta chain originates from a study of naive and memory T cell subsets. Two oligonucleotides, mixed equimolar, formed the beta constant-region primer covering TRBC1 and TRBC2. One entry per CDR3 protein results from TCRdb running MiXCR on the UMI-ligation and nested PCR reads. Among roughly 140,000 distinct CDR3 sequences, around 15% were seen once, and the ten largest hold around 0.14%. In this sample, this clonotype turned up many times. The antigen remains unidentified. The CDR3 runs 14 residues. Germline V gene data show CDR1 as SGHTA and CDR2 as FQGTGA. V lost 5 bases to trimming and J lost 1 base; unmatched junction nucleotides: 4. Whole-study findings and limits: From naive to CM, EM and EMRA, diversity decreased and Gini increased.

The chain couples TRBV7-3 to TRBJ2-7; 8 bases are shared with TRBD2. The TCR comes from a human donor in good health. Sample: naive CD4+ T cells from blood. The CDR3 DNA is TGTGCCAGCAGCCTTAGCGGGACTTCCTACGAGCAGTACTTC. This codes for CASSLSGTSYEQYF.